The T cell receptor (beta chain) under discussion was sequenced for a study of cytomegalovirus exposure and HLA in healthy donors. Study information: The approximately 130 validation repertoires matched the 600 to 700 first-cohort repertoires in platform, a later analysis reported.

Data came from immunoSEQ multiplex PCR; TCRdb stores just in-frame clones and leaves some out. The sample carries some 130,000 clones, 70% to 90% recorded once. CDR1 and CDR2 from the germline V gene are ENHRY and SYGVKD. V lost 6 bases and J lost 0, with 9 bases in between. The CDR3 totals 13 residues. The rearrangement joins TRBV10-3 to TRBJ2-7, with D perhaps matching TRBD2 (6 bases). This receptor was taken from a woman aged 30 to 39 in good health and CMV-seronegative. The sequencing sample was made of PBMCs. The CDR3 sequence is CAIRGDSSYEQYF. The CDR3 nucleotides are TGTGCCATCAGGGGGGACTCCTCCTACGAGCAGTACTTC.